This T cell receptor (beta chain) was found in a study of identical twins. Study-wide points: Abundant beta clonotypes from cord blood had fewer insertions, unlike memory repertoires, which showed none. Out-of-frame TCR alpha sharing in monozygotic twins exceeded recombination model predictions.

This clonotype was found a few times. What it binds is unknown. Trimming removed 2 bases at V and 6 bases at J, with 29 bases between. Germline CDR1 reads SGHRS; CDR2 reads YFSETQ. This CDR3 has 20 residues. TCRdb used MiXCR to reprocess the 5' RACE reads, holding one entry per CDR3 protein. The profile shows just under 550,000 distinct CDR3 sequences, about 15% of them singletons. Separately, the same data were catalogued under a study of yellow fever vaccine responses in identical twins.

The rearrangement uses TRBV5-1 and TRBJ2-2; D is perhaps TRBD2 (6 bases). The source of this sequence is a young woman in good health. The sample taken for sequencing was CD4+ T cells sorted from blood. CDR3 coding DNA: TGCGCCAGCAGCTTCCCGGGCGGGACCGACAAAGTTCCGGGCGCCGGGGAGCTGTTTTTT. Amino acid sequence: CASSFPGGTDKVPGAGELFF.